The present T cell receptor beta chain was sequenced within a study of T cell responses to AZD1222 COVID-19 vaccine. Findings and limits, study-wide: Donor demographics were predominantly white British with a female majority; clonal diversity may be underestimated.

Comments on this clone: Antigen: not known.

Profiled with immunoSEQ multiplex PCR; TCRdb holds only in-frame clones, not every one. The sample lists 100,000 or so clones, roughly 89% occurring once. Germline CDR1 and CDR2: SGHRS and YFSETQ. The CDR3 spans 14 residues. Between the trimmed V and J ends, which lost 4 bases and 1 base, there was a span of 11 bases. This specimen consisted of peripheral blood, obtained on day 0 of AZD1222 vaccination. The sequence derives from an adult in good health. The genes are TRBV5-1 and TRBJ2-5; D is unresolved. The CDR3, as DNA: TGCGCCAGCAGCCCCCTGCCTCCCCAAGAGACCCAGTACTTC. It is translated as CASSPLPPQETQYF.